The clone carrying this T cell receptor (beta chain) was observed many times. The sample comes from a study of T cells in Graves' hyperthyroidism and ophthalmopathy. Using RNA transcripts as the source, TCR beta CDR3 regions were amplified. TCR CDR3 regions were first amplified by RT-PCR with HTBI primers. TCRdb re-called the multiplex PCR reads through MiXCR, storing one row per CDR3 protein. The data contain about 720,000 distinct CDR3 sequences, roughly a sixth of them seen just once; the ten biggest clones take up approximately 16%. The CDR3 contains 14 residues. The ends lost 6 bases at V and 7 bases at J; junction bases unmatched: 7. Germline V gene lookup returns CDR1 MNHNS and CDR2 SASEGT. The study left out patients who had uncontrolled infection, other autoimmune disease, pregnancy or lactation. It was over 9.5 ml of fresh peripheral blood that supplied the PBMCs.

The sequenced sample was blood. The rearrangement joins TRBV6-1 to TRBJ1-1; the match to TRBD1 covers 11 bases. The sequence was obtained from a woman aged 50 to 65 with Graves' hyperthyroidism that later progressed to Graves' ophthalmopathy. The CDR3 protein is CASRRGQGVGEAFF. In DNA, the CDR3 is TGTGCCAGCAGAAGGGGACAGGGGGTTGGTGAAGCTTTCTTT.